These T cell receptor beta chains were read from a single sample in a study of T-cell reconstitution after alpha-beta-depleted transplantation in children. MiXCR, run by TCRdb on the PCR reads, gives a single entry per CDR3 protein. The top ten clones hold more than 2% of a sample with about 240,000 distinct CDR3 sequences, roughly 26% of them seen once. The source material was PBMCs, sampled before TCRalphabeta/CD19-depleted stem cell transplant. Receptors originate from a girl between 2 and 10 years old with Fanconi anemia, due to receive a stem cell transplant. Both conserved end residues are part of each CDR3. A D gene is named only where the DNA matches it firmly. Size is omitted from some rows. Given values are once, few, many or a class for expanded clones.

-,TRBJ1-2,TRBV20-1,many,CSARVPQNGRANYGYTF,TGCAGTGCTAGAGTTCCCCAAAATGGCCGGGCTAACTATGGCTACACCTTC
TRBD1,TRBJ2-5,TRBV7-9,many,CASSPDRGVEETQYF,TGTGCCAGCAGCCCGGACAGGGGGGTGGAAGAGACCCAGTACTTC
TRBD1,TRBJ2-4,TRBV6-1,few,CASSIRVRQGNIQYF,TGTGCCAGCAGTATCCGTGTGCGACAGGGAAACATTCAGTACTTC
-,TRBJ2-5,TRBV20-1,-,CSAPAQETQYF,TGCAGTGCCCCAGCCCAAGAGACCCAGTACTTC
-,TRBJ1-5,TRBV20-1,many,CSARGPGNQPQHF,TGCAGTGCTAGGGGGCCTGGCAATCAGCCCCAGCATTTT
TRBD1,TRBJ1-2,TRBV6-5,once,CASSYSDRGFGYTF,TGTGCCAGCAGTTACTCGGACAGGGGGTTCGGCTACACCTTC
-,TRBJ2-1,TRBV12-3/TRBV12-4,many,CASSPLMGPDKQFF,TGTGCCAGCAGCCCCCTCATGGGACCTGACAAGCAGTTCTTC
TRBD1,TRBJ1-4,TRBV20-1,-,CSARGQASGKLFF,TGCAGTGCTAGGGGACAGGCCAGCGGAAAACTGTTTTTT
-,TRBJ1-1,TRBV9,few,CASSFHGALANTEAFF,TGTGCCAGCAGCTTCCACGGGGCACTTGCGAACACTGAAGCTTTCTTT
TRBD1,TRBJ2-7,TRBV5-6,few,CASSLMRLGTGRRNEQYF,TGTGCCAGCAGCTTAATGCGCTTAGGGACAGGGCGTAGAAACGAGCAGTACTTC
-,TRBJ1-2,TRBV29-1,-,CSVNLGQPNYGYTF,TGCAGCGTTAACCTCGGACAGCCTAACTATGGCTACACCTTC
-,TRBJ2-1,TRBV29-1,many,CSVEPGRNNEQFF,TGCAGCGTTGAACCGGGACGGAACAATGAGCAGTTCTTC
-,TRBJ2-7,TRBV20-1,-,CSAYIGDNSYEQYF,TGCAGTGCCTATATCGGGGACAACTCCTACGAGCAGTACTTC
-,TRBJ1-5,TRBV20-1,-,CSAFRFNQPQHF,TGCAGTGCTTTCAGGTTCAATCAGCCCCAGCATTTT
TRBD2,TRBJ2-2,TRBV7-3,-,CASSLIGTSVTGELFF,TGTGCCAGCAGCTTAATTGGGACTAGCGTCACCGGGGAGCTGTTTTTT
-,TRBJ2-1,TRBV4-2,many,CASSQVESVGTYNEQFF,TGTGCCAGCAGCCAAGTCGAGTCCGTGGGGACTTACAATGAGCAGTTCTTC
TRBD1,TRBJ2-5,TRBV12-3/TRBV12-4,-,CASSSALTGGETQYF,TGTGCCAGCAGTTCCGCCTTGACAGGGGGCGAGACCCAGTACTTC
-,TRBJ2-5,TRBV7-2,many,CASRFGTASETQYF,TGTGCCAGCAGATTTGGGACGGCTAGCGAGACCCAGTACTTC
TRBD1,TRBJ2-6,TRBV5-1,-,CASSPGGPGANVLTF,TGCGCCAGCAGCCCAGGGGGCCCTGGGGCCAACGTCCTGACTTTC
TRBD1,TRBJ1-1,TRBV7-6,few,CASSLGWTGDFTEAFF,TGTGCCAGCAGCTTAGGGTGGACAGGGGATTTCACTGAAGCTTTCTTT
TRBD2,TRBJ2-7,TRBV29-1,few,CSVGSVVAGAYEQYF,TGCAGCGTTGGGAGTGTCGTAGCGGGAGCCTACGAGCAGTACTTC
TRBD2,TRBJ2-1,TRBV20-1,many,CSARRREGPGGEQFF,TGCAGTGCAAGGCGGCGGGAGGGTCCCGGGGGGGAGCAGTTCTTC
-,TRBJ2-3,TRBV11-2,many,CASSLDTDTQYF,TGTGCCAGCAGCTTAGACACAGATACGCAGTATTTT
TRBD1,TRBJ2-7,TRBV7-6,-,CASSLGRQGEIEQYF,TGTGCCAGCAGCTTAGGGCGACAGGGCGAGATCGAGCAGTACTTC
TRBD1,TRBJ2-7,TRBV6-4,-,CASRDRRSSYEQYF,TGTGCCAGCAGGGACAGGCGGAGCTCCTACGAGCAGTACTTC
-,TRBJ2-5,TRBV29-1,many,CSVAGVQETQYF,TGCAGCGTCGCAGGCGTACAAGAGACCCAGTACTTC
TRBD2,TRBJ2-1,TRBV20-1,many,CSARPGLAGRNEQFF,TGCAGTGCTAGGCCGGGACTAGCGGGTCGCAATGAGCAGTTCTTC
-,TRBJ2-2,TRBV20-1,many,CSAREGAGELFF,TGCAGTGCTAGAGAGGGGGCCGGGGAGCTGTTTTTT
-,TRBJ2-2,TRBV6-2/TRBV6-3,-,CASSYSLGLSNTGELFF,TGTGCCAGCAGTTACTCTTTAGGACTATCGAACACCGGGGAGCTGTTTTTT
-,TRBJ2-3,TRBV25-1,many,CASSSITDTQYF,TGTGCCAGCAGTTCCATCACAGATACGCAGTATTTT
-,TRBJ2-1,TRBV24-1,many,CATSKLFSSEQFF,TGTGCCACCAGCAAACTATTCTCCTCTGAGCAGTTCTTC
-,TRBJ1-3,TRBV20-1,many,CSASSTGSSGNTIYF,TGCAGTGCTAGTTCTACAGGGAGCTCTGGAAACACCATATATTTT
-,TRBJ2-7,TRBV6-1,-,CASSTTGRYEQYF,TGTGCCAGCAGCACGACAGGGAGGTACGAGCAGTACTTC
-,TRBJ2-3,TRBV20-1,-,CSARDEVGTDTQYF,TGCAGTGCTAGAGACGAGGTGGGGACAGATACGCAGTATTTT
-,TRBJ2-3,TRBV6-6,-,CASTPGEVAQYF,TGCGCCAGCACTCCTGGCGAGGTTGCGCAGTATTTT
-,TRBJ1-3,TRBV29-1,-,CSARTAGNTIYF,TGCAGCGCCCGGACAGCCGGAAACACCATATATTTT
TRBD2,TRBJ2-5,TRBV29-1,-,CSVEYQTSELSGTQYF,TGCAGCGTTGAATACCAGACTAGCGAACTCTCCGGGACCCAGTACTTC
TRBD2,TRBJ2-7,TRBV10-3,-,CATNDGFRTSGYEQYF,TGTGCCACCAATGATGGTTTTAGGACTAGCGGATACGAGCAGTACTTC
-,TRBJ2-3,TRBV20-1,few,CSAEGERDTQYF,TGCAGTGCTGAGGGCGAGAGGGATACGCAGTATTTT
TRBD2,TRBJ2-1,TRBV7-2,many,CASSSLAGVYNEQFF,TGTGCCAGCAGCTCGCTAGCGGGAGTCTACAATGAGCAGTTCTTC
TRBD1,TRBJ2-5,TRBV9,-,CANSLGQGEETQYF,TGTGCCAACAGCTTAGGACAGGGCGAAGAGACCCAGTACTTC
TRBD2,TRBJ2-3,TRBV20-1,few,CSTKRGAYTQYF,TGCAGTACTAAGCGGGGGGCGTATACGCAGTATTTT
TRBD2,TRBJ2-5,TRBV7-2,many,CASSLVSLAGIGETQYF,TGTGCCAGCAGCTTAGTGAGTCTAGCGGGGATCGGGGAGACCCAGTACTTC
-,TRBJ2-3,TRBV7-6,-,CASQLDAGNTQYF,TGTGCCAGTCAGCTAGACGCGGGGAATACGCAGTATTTT
TRBD1,TRBJ1-2,TRBV12-3/TRBV12-4,many,CASSPDRGLNYGYTF,TGTGCCAGCAGTCCGGACAGGGGGCTAAACTATGGCTACACCTTC
TRBD1,TRBJ2-7,TRBV6-5,few,CASSYVGTGVYEQYF,TGTGCCAGCAGTTACGTCGGGACAGGGGTCTACGAGCAGTACTTC
TRBD2,TRBJ2-7,TRBV27,many,CASKPSTSGIYEQYF,TGTGCCAGCAAACCGTCGACTAGCGGAATATACGAGCAGTACTTC
-,TRBJ2-2,TRBV7-2,-,CASIKLGAGGELFF,TGTGCCAGCATAAAATTGGGGGCAGGAGGGGAGCTGTTTTTT
TRBD1,TRBJ2-7,TRBV29-1,few,CSPGTGVNYEQYF,TGCAGCCCGGGGACAGGGGTAAACTACGAGCAGTACTTC
TRBD1,TRBJ2-1,TRBV20-1,many,CSAEPGTGAGNEQFF,TGCAGTGCCGAGCCCGGGACAGGGGCTGGCAATGAGCAGTTCTTC
TRBD2,TRBJ2-1,TRBV7-9,-,CASSFPSGRNEQFF,TGTGCCAGCAGCTTTCCTAGCGGGAGGAATGAGCAGTTCTTC